This T cell receptor (beta chain) was sequenced for a study of PD-1 blockade in classical Hodgkin lymphoma. Study results and caveats: Diminished baseline TCR diversity has been reported in newly diagnosed patients relative to healthy donors. Nothing has yet pinned down what causes the repertoire differences, possibly disease activity or prior therapy. CD4+ TCR diversity rose significantly by C4D1, and CD8+ TCR diversity did not.

There are 11 residues in the CDR3. Germline assignment: CDR1 DFQATT and CDR2 SNEGSKA (reference sequence). Trimming removed 6 bases at V and 2 bases at J, with 8 bases between. As for this clone: Its antigen is as yet unknown.

The sample's time point: cycle 4 day 1 (C4D1), after around six weeks of nivolumab. Each of the patients experienced relapse following autologous stem cell transplantation, and their brentuximab vedotin exposure differed. Here immunoSEQ multiplex PCR was the method, and the copy in TCRdb shows in-frame clones only, minus some. This table has more than 75,000 clones, just over 90% appearing once. The J gene is TRBJ2-7, the V gene TRBV20-1; D call uncertain. This receptor was obtained from a human donor with classical Hodgkin lymphoma. The sequencing used peripheral blood mononuclear cells (PBMCs), collected before the fourth cycle of nivolumab. In DNA form, the CDR3 reads TGCAGTGCCAAGACCCCCTACGAGCAGTACTTC. As protein: CSAKTPYEQYF.